This T cell receptor beta chain was retrieved from a study of beta chain features in type 1 diabetes. Study-wide findings and caveats: Sequencing used cDNA, and cells with high TCR expression could therefore be over-represented.

Sequencing targeted expressed TCRB transcripts, as all isolated RNA had been reverse transcribed. The data were produced by immunoSEQ multiplex PCR, yet TCRdb's version contains in-frame clones alone and is incomplete. The sample contains 360,000 or so clones, roughly a fifth of which appear only once. Staining for CD45RO/CCR7/CD25/CD127/CD95/CD27 allowed sorting of CD4+ naive, central memory, regulatory and stem cell-like memory cells. This clone was seen more than once but under ten times. The antigen is unknown. The source of this sequence is a woman between 18 and 30 years old in good health. Sequencing input: naive CD4+ T cells from blood.

The CDR3, as DNA: TGTGCTTCTCGGGGAGGAGGTGAGCAGTTCTTC. It translates to CASRGGGEQFF. This sequence joins TRBV19 and TRBJ2-1; perhaps TRBD2 as D (6 bases). The CDR3 runs 11 residues. Germline V gives CDR1 LNHDA, CDR2 SQIVND (reference sequence).